This T cell receptor beta chain was retrieved from a study of blood T cell repertoires in COVID-19. Study-wide background: Both acute and convalescent COVID-19 samples were obtained from the United States, Italy and Spain. From T cells, B-cell-depleted T cells, or PBMCs came the material, which was cDNA or gDNA.

The data were produced by immunoSEQ multiplex PCR, yet TCRdb's version contains in-frame clones alone and is incomplete. The sample carries about 130,000 clones, 80% to 85% recorded once. Clinical history reported by participants formed the basis on which cohorts were assigned. Sequences were obtained from PBMCs or T cells enriched from blood (not recorded which). This sequence was found in a man aged 25-40 years who had recovered from COVID-19.

Here the CDR3 reads CASSEGAGVGETQYF. The CDR3, as DNA: TGTGCCAGCAGTGAAGGAGCGGGAGTGGGGGAGACCCAGTACTTC. V is TRBV2 and J is TRBJ2-5; 8 nucleotides match TRBD2. CDR1 SNHLY and CDR2 FYNNEI come from the germline V gene. This CDR3 is built from 15 residues. After removal of 1 base from V and 5 bases from J, the junction contained 6 bases not matched to a gene.